This T cell receptor beta chain was sequenced during a study of T-cell memory formation after mild COVID-19. This clonotype is labeled large. The CDR3 runs to 13 residues. Germline V gene data show CDR1 as LNHNV and CDR2 as YYDKDF (reference sequence). V lost 0 bases to trimming and J lost 5 bases, with 6 bases between them. UMIs and sample barcodes were carried by the TCR alpha and TCR beta cDNA libraries that 5'RACE produced using constant-segment primers. TCRdb passed the 5' RACE reads through MiXCR, listing each CDR3 protein once. The data show 25,000 to 30,000 distinct CDR3 sequences, approximately 12% seen once.

The sequenced sample consisted of PBMCs or a T cell subset sorted from them (not recorded which). The V gene is TRBV15, the J gene TRBJ2-3; D remains ambiguous. This receptor was obtained from an adult woman who had mild COVID-19 (a few samples of this study predate the infection). Cell type and time point are not known. The CDR3 sequence: CATSRDRVDTQYF. In DNA form, the CDR3 reads TGTGCCACCAGCAGAGATAGGGTAGATACGCAGTATTTT.